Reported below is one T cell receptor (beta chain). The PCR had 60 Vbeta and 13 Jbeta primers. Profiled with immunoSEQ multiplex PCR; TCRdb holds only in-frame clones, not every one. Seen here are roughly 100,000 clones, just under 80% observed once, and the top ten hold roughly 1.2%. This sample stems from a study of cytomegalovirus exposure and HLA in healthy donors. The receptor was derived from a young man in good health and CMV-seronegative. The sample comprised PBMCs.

In nucleotides, the CDR3 is TGTGCCAGCAGTCTCGCTTGGGGGCCAAGCTCCTACGAGCAGTACTTC. Amino acid sequence: CASSLAWGPSSYEQYF. The chain is built from TRBV28 and TRBJ2-7; D possibly corresponds to TRBD1 (6 bases). Germline CDR1 reads MDHEN; CDR2 reads SYDVKM. CDR3 length: 16 residues. V lost 5 bases, J lost 0 bases, and 17 bases lay in between.